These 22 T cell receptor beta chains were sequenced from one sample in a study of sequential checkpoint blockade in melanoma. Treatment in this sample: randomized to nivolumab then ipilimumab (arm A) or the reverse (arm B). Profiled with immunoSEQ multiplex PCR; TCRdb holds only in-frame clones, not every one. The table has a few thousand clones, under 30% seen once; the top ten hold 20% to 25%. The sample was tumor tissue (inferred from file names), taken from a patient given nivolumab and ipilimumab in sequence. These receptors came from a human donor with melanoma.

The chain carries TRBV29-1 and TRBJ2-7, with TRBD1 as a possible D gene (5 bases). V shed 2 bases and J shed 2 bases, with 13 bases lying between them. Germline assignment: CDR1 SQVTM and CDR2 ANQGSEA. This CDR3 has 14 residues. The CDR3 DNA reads TGCAGCGTTGAAAGAGGCGGACAAGCCTACGAGCAGTACTTC. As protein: CSVERGGQAYEQYF.

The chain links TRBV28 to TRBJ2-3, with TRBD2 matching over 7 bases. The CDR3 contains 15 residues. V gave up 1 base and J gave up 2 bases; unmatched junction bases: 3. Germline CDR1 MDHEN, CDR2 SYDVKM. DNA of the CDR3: TGTGCCAGCAGTTTATCGGGACTAATCACAGATACGCAGTATTTT. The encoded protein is CASSLSGLITDTQYF.

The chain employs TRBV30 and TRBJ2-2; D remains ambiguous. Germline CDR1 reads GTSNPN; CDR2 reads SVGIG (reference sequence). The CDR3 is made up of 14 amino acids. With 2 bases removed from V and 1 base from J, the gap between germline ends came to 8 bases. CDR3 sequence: CAWSPSLNTGELFF. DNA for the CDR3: TGTGCCTGGAGTCCCAGCCTGAACACCGGGGAGCTGTTTTTT.

In nucleotides, the CDR3 is TGTGCCTGGGGGGTAGGGACCACGGGGAGTGAACTGTTTTTT. As protein: CAWGVGTTGSELFF. This sequence joins TRBV30 and TRBJ1-4; D possibly corresponds to TRBD1 (5 bases). The V gene's germline CDR1 is GTSNPN and CDR2 SVGIG (reference sequence). This CDR3 contains 14 residues. The V end was cut by 5 bases, the J end by 12 bases, with 22 bases between.

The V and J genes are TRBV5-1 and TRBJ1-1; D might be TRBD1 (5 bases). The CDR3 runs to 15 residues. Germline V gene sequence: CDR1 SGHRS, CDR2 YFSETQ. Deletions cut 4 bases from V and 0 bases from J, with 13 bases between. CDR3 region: CASSGAGGVNTEAFF. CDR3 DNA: TGCGCCAGCAGCGGGGCGGGAGGGGTGAACACTGAAGCTTTCTTT.

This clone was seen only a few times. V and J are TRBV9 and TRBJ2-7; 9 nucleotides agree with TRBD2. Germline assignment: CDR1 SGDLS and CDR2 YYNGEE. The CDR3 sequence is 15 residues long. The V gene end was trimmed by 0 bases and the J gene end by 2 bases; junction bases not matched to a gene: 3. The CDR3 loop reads CASSVGAGGTYEQYF. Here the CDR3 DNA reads TGTGCCAGCAGCGTAGGAGCGGGAGGTACCTACGAGCAGTACTTC.

The CDR3 coding sequence is TGTGCCTGGAGTGTTGGCCTTAAACCCTTACAAGGACCTACTTTCTTT. It specifies CAWSVGLKPLQGPTFF. The V gene is TRBV30, the J gene TRBJ1-1; D gene ambiguous. V dropped 0 bases and J dropped 12 bases, with 26 bases sitting between them. Germline loops: CDR1 GTSNPN, CDR2 SVGIG (reference sequence). This CDR3 comprises 16 residues.

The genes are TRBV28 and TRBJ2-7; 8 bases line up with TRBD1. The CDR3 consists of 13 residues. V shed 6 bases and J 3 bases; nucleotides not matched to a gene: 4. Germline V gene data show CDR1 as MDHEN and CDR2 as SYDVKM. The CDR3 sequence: CASSPDRGYEQYF. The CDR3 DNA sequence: TGTGCCAGCAGCCCCGACAGGGGCTACGAGCAGTACTTC. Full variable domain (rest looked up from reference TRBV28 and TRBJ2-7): DVKVTQSSRYLVKRTGEKVFLECVQDMDHENMFWYRQDPGLGLRLIYFSYDVKMKEKGDIPEGYSVSREKKERFSLILESASTNQTSMYLCASSPDRGYEQYFGPGTRLTVT.

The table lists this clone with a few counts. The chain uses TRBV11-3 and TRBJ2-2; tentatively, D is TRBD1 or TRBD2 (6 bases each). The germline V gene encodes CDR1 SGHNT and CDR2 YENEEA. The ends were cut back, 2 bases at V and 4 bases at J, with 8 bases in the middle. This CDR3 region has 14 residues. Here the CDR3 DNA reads TGTGCCAGCAGCTTACGGGGGCGCACCGGGGAGCTGTTTTTT. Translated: CASSLRGRTGELFF.

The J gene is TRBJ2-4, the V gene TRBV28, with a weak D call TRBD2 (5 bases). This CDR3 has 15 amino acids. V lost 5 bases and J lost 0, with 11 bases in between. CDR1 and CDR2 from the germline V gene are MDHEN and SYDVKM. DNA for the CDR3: TGTGCCAGCAGTGGAGCGGCCATAGCCAAAAACATTCAGTACTTC. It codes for CASSGAAIAKNIQYF.

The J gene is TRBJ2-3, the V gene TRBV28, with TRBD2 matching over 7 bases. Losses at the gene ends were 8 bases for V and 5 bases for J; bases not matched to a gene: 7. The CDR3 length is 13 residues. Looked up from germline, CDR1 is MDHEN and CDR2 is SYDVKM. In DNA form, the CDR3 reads TGTGCCAGCGGCAGGGAGGGCGGAGATACGCAGTATTTT. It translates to CASGREGGDTQYF. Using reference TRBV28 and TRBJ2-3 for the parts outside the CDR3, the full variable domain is DVKVTQSSRYLVKRTGEKVFLECVQDMDHENMFWYRQDPGLGLRLIYFSYDVKMKEKGDIPEGYSVSREKKERFSLILESASTNQTSMYLCASGREGGDTQYFGPGTRLTVL.

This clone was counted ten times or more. The CDR3 nucleotides read TGTGCCAGCAGCTTATTTACTAGCGGGAAAGAGACCCAGTACTTC. It yields the protein CASSLFTSGKETQYF. The J gene is TRBJ2-5, the V gene TRBV11-3; 10 bases fit TRBD2. Trimming cost V 2 bases and J 3 bases; bases outside gene matches: 3. The CDR3 sequence is 15 residues long. Germline V gene data show CDR1 as SGHNT and CDR2 as YENEEA.

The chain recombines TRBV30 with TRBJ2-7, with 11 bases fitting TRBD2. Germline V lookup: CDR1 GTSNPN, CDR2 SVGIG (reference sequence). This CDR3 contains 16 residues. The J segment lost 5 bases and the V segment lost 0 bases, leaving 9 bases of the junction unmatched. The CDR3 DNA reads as TGTGCCTGGAGTGTACTGGGCCTAGCGGGAGGAGACGAGCAGTACTTC. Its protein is CAWSVLGLAGGDEQYF.

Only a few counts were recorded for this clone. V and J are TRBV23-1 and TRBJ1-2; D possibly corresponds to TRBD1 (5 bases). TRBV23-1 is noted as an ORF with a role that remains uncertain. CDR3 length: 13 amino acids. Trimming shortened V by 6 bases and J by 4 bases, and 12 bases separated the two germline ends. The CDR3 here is CASSFEGLYGYTF. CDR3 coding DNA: TGCGCCAGCAGCTTCGAGGGGCTCTATGGCTACACCTTC.

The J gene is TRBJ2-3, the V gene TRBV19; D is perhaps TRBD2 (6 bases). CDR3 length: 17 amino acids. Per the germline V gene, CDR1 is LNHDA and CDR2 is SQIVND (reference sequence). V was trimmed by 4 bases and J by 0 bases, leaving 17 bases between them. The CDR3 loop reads CASSTLPSSDSTDTQYF. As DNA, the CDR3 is TGTGCCAGTAGTACCCTCCCCTCTAGCGACAGCACAGATACGCAGTATTTT.

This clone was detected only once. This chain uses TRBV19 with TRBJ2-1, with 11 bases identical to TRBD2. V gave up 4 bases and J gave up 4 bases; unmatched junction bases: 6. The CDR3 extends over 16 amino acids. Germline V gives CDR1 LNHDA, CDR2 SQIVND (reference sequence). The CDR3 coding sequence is TGTGCCAGTAGTACCTTAGCGGGGGGGCTTTACAATGAGCAGTTCTTC. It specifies CASSTLAGGLYNEQFF. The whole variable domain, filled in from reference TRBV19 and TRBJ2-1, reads DGGITQSPKYLFRKEGQNVTLSCEQNLNHDAMYWYRQDPGQGLRLIYYSQIVNDFQKGDIAEGYSVSREKKESFPLTVTSAQKNPTAFYLCASSTLAGGLYNEQFFGPGTRLTVL.

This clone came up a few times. CDR3 nucleotides: TGCGCCAGCAGCTTGTTTAGCGGCCTTGAGCAGTTCTTC. Translating gives CASSLFSGLEQFF. The rearrangement uses TRBV23-1 and TRBJ2-1; possible D gene TRBD2, 6 bases. TRBV23-1 is an ORF, with its function uncertain. Trimming cost V 6 bases and J 9 bases, with 15 bases left between them. This CDR3 has 13 amino acids.

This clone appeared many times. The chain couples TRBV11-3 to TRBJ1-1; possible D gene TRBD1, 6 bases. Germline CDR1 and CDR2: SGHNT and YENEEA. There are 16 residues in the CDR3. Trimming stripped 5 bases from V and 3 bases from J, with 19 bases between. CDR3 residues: CASSRSFTGSYTEAFF. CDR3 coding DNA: TGTGCCAGCAGCCGAAGCTTCACAGGGAGTTACACTGAAGCTTTCTTT.

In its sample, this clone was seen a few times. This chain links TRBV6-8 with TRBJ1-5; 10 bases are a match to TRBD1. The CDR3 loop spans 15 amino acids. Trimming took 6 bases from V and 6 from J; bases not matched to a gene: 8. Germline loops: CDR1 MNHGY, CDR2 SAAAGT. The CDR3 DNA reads TGTGCCAGCAGCTCCGGGACAGGGGCGGGTCAGCCCCAGCATTTT. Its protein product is CASSSGTGAGQPQHF.

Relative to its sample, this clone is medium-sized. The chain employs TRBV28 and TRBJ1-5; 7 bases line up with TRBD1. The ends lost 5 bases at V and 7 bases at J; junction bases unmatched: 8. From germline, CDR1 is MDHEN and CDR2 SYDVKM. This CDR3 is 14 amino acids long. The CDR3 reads CASSRDRPGQPQHF. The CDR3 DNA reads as TGTGCCAGCAGTAGGGACAGACCGGGACAGCCCCAGCATTTT.

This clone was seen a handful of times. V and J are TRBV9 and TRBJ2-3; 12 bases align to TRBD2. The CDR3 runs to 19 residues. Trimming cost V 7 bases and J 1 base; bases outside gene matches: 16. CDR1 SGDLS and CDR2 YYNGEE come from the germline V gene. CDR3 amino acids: CASAPGLAGLGGGTDTQYF. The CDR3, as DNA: TGTGCCAGCGCGCCGGGACTAGCGGGTCTAGGGGGTGGCACAGATACGCAGTATTTT. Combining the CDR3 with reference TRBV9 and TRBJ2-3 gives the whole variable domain DSGVTQTPKHLITATGQRVTLRCSPRSGDLSVYWYQQSLDQGLQFLIQYYNGEERAKGNILERFSAQQFPDLHSELNLSSLELGDSALYFCASAPGLAGLGGGTDTQYFGPGTRLTVL.

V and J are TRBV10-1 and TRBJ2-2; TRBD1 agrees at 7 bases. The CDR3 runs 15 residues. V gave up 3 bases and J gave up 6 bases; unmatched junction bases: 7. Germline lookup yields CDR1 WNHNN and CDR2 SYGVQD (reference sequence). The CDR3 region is CASSESRQGAGELFF. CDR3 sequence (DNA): TGCGCCAGCAGTGAAAGTAGACAGGGCGCCGGGGAGCTGTTTTTT.